The 22 T cell receptor beta chains presented below share a single source sample, sequenced in a study of T cells after posttransplantation cyclophosphamide. Sequencing used immunoSEQ multiplex PCR; TCRdb keeps in-frame clones, though not all of them. The table shows approximately 4,400 clones, with about 80% occurring only once. Cyclophosphamide on days +3 and +4 followed busulfan-fludarabine conditioning and a marrow graft. The material was PBMCs, obtained 86 days after allogeneic stem cell transplant with posttransplant cyclophosphamide. Receptor source: a male patient between 50 and 60 years old who received an allogeneic stem cell transplant from an unrelated donor, was CMV-positive, and had acute GVHD only. The graft donor may have given rise to some T cells.

The CDR3 DNA is TGTGCCAGCAGCTTGGGACGGGCTAGCGGGGGGGGTTTCTTGGATGAGCAGTTCTTC. Translating it yields CASSLGRASGGGFLDEQFF. The chain uses TRBV5-4 and TRBJ2-1; 12 bases match TRBD2. CDR1 is SGHNT and CDR2 is YYREEE in the germline V gene (reference sequence). CDR3 size: 19 residues. J was trimmed by 8 bases and V by 0 bases; bases with no gene match: 15.

This rearrangement joins TRBV5-4 to TRBJ2-1; 8 bases align to TRBD2. The CDR3 spans 17 residues. J lost 8 bases, V lost 2 bases, and 15 bases had no gene match. CDR1 and CDR2 (germline): SGHNT, YYREEE (reference sequence). The CDR3 DNA is TGTGCCAGCAGCTTCGGGCTACGGGGGGGAGCATGGGATGAGCAGTTCTTC. Amino acids: CASSFGLRGGAWDEQFF.

The rearrangement links TRBV5-1 to TRBJ2-7; unclear D gene. The germline V gene has CDR1 SGHRS and CDR2 YFSETQ. CDR3 size: 8 residues. V lost 4 bases and J 12 bases, leaving 5 bases between the germline ends. CDR3 sequence: CASSQWYF. CDR3 nucleotides: TGCGCCAGCAGCCAGTGGTACTTC.

The genes are TRBV7-3 and TRBJ2-5, with 9 bases matching TRBD1. The CDR3 is 14 residues long. V shed 2 bases and J 6 bases; nucleotides not matched to a gene: 4. From germline, CDR1 is SGHTA and CDR2 FQGTGA. The CDR3 loop reads CASSLPGQGKTQYF. The CDR3 bases are TGTGCCAGCAGCTTACCCGGACAGGGGAAGACCCAGTACTTC.

This sequence joins TRBV28 and TRBJ2-1, with 7 bases identical to TRBD2. V dropped 3 bases and J dropped 3; count of bases not matched to a gene: 5. The CDR3 is 15 residues long. In germline, CDR1 is MDHEN, CDR2 SYDVKM. The CDR3 reads CASSFGGRDYNEQFF. CDR3 DNA sequence: TGTGCCAGCAGTTTTGGCGGGAGAGACTACAATGAGCAGTTCTTC. The full variable domain, with the rest looked up from reference TRBV28 and TRBJ2-1, is DVKVTQSSRYLVKRTGEKVFLECVQDMDHENMFWYRQDPGLGLRLIYFSYDVKMKEKGDIPEGYSVSREKKERFSLILESASTNQTSMYLCASSFGGRDYNEQFFGPGTRLTVL.

Note on this clone: This clone may be a read error of a much larger clone one base away. CDR3: CASSLTSGTHPGELFF. The CDR3 DNA is TGCGCCAGCAGCTTGACTAGCGGGACACACCCCGGGGAGCTGTTTTTT. V usage is TRBV5-1 and J usage is TRBJ1-3; 10 bases match TRBD2. Judging by the DNA end, TRBJ2-2 fits better; the J call may be wrong. Germline V gene lookup returns CDR1 SGHRS and CDR2 YFSETQ. The CDR3 length is 16 residues.

This clone was seen more than once but under ten times. This chain joins TRBV7-3 and TRBJ2-7; TRBD1 aligns across 7 bases. V gave up 6 bases and J gave up 6 bases; unmatched junction bases: 8. From germline, CDR1 is SGHTA and CDR2 FQGTGA. The CDR3 has 13 residues. CDR3 nucleotides: TGTGCCAGCAGGTTTGCCGGGACAGCCGAGCAGTACTTC. It specifies CASRFAGTAEQYF.

V is TRBV2 and J is TRBJ2-3; 12 bases map to TRBD2. With V trimmed by 2 bases and J by 5 bases, 11 bases remained unmatched. The CDR3 extends over 18 amino acids. CDR1 is SNHLY and CDR2 is FYNNEI in the germline V gene. The CDR3 region has the DNA TGTGCCAGCAGTGAAATGGGGCGACTAGCGGGAGTCAGAGATACGCAGTATTTT. Protein sequence: CASSEMGRLAGVRDTQYF.

The gene calls are TRBV28 and TRBJ1-5; D is unclear. The germline V and J ends were trimmed by 6 bases and 1 base, with 4 bases remaining between them. CDR1 and CDR2 from the germline V gene are MDHEN and SYDVKM. There are 12 residues in the CDR3. This CDR3 is CASRASNQPQHF. The DNA of the CDR3 is TGTGCCAGCAGAGCCAGCAATCAGCCCCAGCATTTT. The whole variable domain, remainder taken from reference TRBV28 and TRBJ1-5, is DVKVTQSSRYLVKRTGEKVFLECVQDMDHENMFWYRQDPGLGLRLIYFSYDVKMKEKGDIPEGYSVSREKKERFSLILESASTNQTSMYLCASRASNQPQHFGDGTRLSIL.

In DNA, the CDR3 is TGTGCCAGCAGCCCTAGGCCGGACAATGAGCAGTTCTTC. Its translation: CASSPRPDNEQFF. The chain couples TRBV11-3 to TRBJ2-1; D unresolved. The germline V gene encodes CDR1 SGHNT and CDR2 YENEEA. The CDR3 totals 13 residues. Trimming left V 5 bases short and J 5 bases short, with 10 bases between. Variable domain in full (rest from reference TRBV11-3 and TRBJ2-1): EAGVVQSPRYKIIEKKQPVAFWCNPISGHNTLYWYLQNLGQGPELLIRYENEEAVDDSQLPKDRFSAERLKGVDSTLKIQPAELGDSAVYLCASSPRPDNEQFFGPGTRLTVL.

This chain joins TRBV5-5 and TRBJ2-7; TRBD2 might be the D (6 bases). The CDR3 runs 17 residues. Germline V gives CDR1 SGHKS, CDR2 YYEKEE (reference sequence). Trimming pared 1 base from V and 0 bases from J, leaving 17 bases between. The CDR3 sequence: CASSLSRARGGSYEQYF. CDR3 bases: TGTGCCAGCAGCTTGTCACGGGCGCGGGGTGGCTCCTACGAGCAGTACTTC.

This rearrangement joins TRBV12-5 to TRBJ1-5, with D possibly TRBD1 on 6 matching bases. The germline V gene encodes CDR1 LGHNT and CDR2 FRNRAP. This CDR3 has 14 amino acids. The germline V and J ends were trimmed by 5 bases and 3 bases, with 11 bases remaining between them. The CDR3: CASGADRNNQPQHF. Here the CDR3 DNA reads TGTGCTAGTGGTGCTGACAGGAACAATCAGCCCCAGCATTTT.

The rearrangement joins TRBV9 to TRBJ2-3, with 7 bases aligning to TRBD1. Germline loops: CDR1 SGDLS, CDR2 YYNGEE. V was pared by 2 bases and J by 2 bases, with 8 bases of the junction left unmatched. The CDR3 runs to 16 residues. In DNA form, the CDR3 reads TGTGCCAGCAGCGTCCTGACAGGGATCGCCACAGATACGCAGTATTTT. Translated: CASSVLTGIATDTQYF.

The chain couples TRBV5-4 to TRBJ2-5; 13 bases align to TRBD2. This CDR3 spans 15 amino acids. Germline CDR1 SGHNT, CDR2 YYREEE (reference sequence). J gave up 3 bases and V 5 bases, and 4 bases lay outside the gene matches. CDR3 loop: CASRNGLAGEETQYF. The CDR3 DNA sequence: TGTGCCAGCAGAAACGGACTAGCGGGAGAAGAGACCCAGTACTTC.

The rearrangement joins TRBV5-1 to TRBJ1-5; D gene ambiguous. Trimming left V 1 base short and J 2 bases short, with 7 bases between. The CDR3 spans 14 residues. Per germline, CDR1 SGHRS and CDR2 YFSETQ. As DNA, the CDR3 is TGCGCCAGCAGCTTGTTGGGCGGCAATCAGCCCCAGCATTTT. This sequence encodes CASSLLGGNQPQHF.

This chain connects TRBV27 to TRBJ2-1; D may be TRBD2 (6 bases). The CDR3 covers 14 residues. From germline, CDR1 is MNHEY and CDR2 SMNVEV (reference sequence). Trimming left V 9 bases short and J 0 bases short, with 12 bases between. The CDR3 spells CASGTSSSYNEQFF. The CDR3 coding sequence is TGTGCCAGTGGGACTTCAAGCTCCTACAATGAGCAGTTCTTC.

The rearrangement uses TRBV7-6 and TRBJ2-5, with TRBD2 matching over 9 bases. The CDR3 consists of 20 residues. The germline CDR1 and CDR2 sequences are SGHVS and FNYEAQ. Trimming cost V 4 bases and J 2 bases; bases outside gene matches: 20. CDR3 sequence reads: CASSSSGGGELAGLQETQYF. CDR3 nucleotide sequence: TGTGCCAGCAGCTCCAGCGGCGGCGGTGAGCTAGCGGGGCTTCAAGAGACCCAGTACTTC.

This clone was detected once. The CDR3 spells CASSQTGVLGELFF. The CDR3 DNA reads TGTGCCAGCAGCCAGACAGGGGTTCTCGGGGAGCTGTTTTTT. This chain connects TRBV9 to TRBJ2-2; 8 nucleotides line up with TRBD1. Germline CDR1 SGDLS, CDR2 YYNGEE. This CDR3 is 14 amino acids long. J gave up 7 bases and V 4 bases, and 6 bases lay outside the gene matches.

V is TRBV5-6 and J is TRBJ2-7; TRBD2 matches 8 bases. CDR1 SGHDT and CDR2 YYEEEE come from the germline V gene. The J segment lost 0 bases and the V segment lost 1 base, leaving 9 bases of the junction unmatched. The CDR3 sequence is 17 residues long. The CDR3 spells CASSLRGAGTSSYEQYF. The CDR3 DNA sequence: TGTGCCAGCAGCTTGAGAGGCGCGGGGACTAGCTCCTACGAGCAGTACTTC.

The chain couples TRBV6-5 to TRBJ2-1; D remains ambiguous. Looked up from germline, CDR1 is MNHEY and CDR2 is SVGAGI. Trimming left V 0 bases short and J 7 bases short, with 7 bases between. The CDR3 consists of 13 residues. The CDR3 reads CASSYSTINEQFF. The CDR3 DNA follows: TGTGCCAGCAGTTACTCGACAATAAATGAGCAGTTCTTC.

The V gene is TRBV30, the J gene TRBJ2-7; maybe TRBD2 (5 bases). The CDR3 consists of 12 residues. The germline V gene has CDR1 GTSNPN and CDR2 SVGIG (reference sequence). V was trimmed by 1 base and J by 6 bases, leaving 10 bases between them. CDR3 in amino acids: CAWSDGGGEQYF. For the CDR3, the DNA is TGTGCCTGGAGTGACGGAGGAGGCGAGCAGTACTTC.

The chain has TRBV7-2 and TRBJ2-5, with 9 bases fitting TRBD2. The germline V gene has CDR1 SGHTA and CDR2 FQGNSA. This CDR3 region has 16 residues. V lost 5 bases, J lost 1 base, and 8 bases stayed unmatched. Here the CDR3 DNA reads TGTGCCAGCAGCCCATGGGGCGGGGGGGTCCAAGAGACCCAGTACTTC. It yields the protein CASSPWGGGVQETQYF.